The clone carrying this T cell receptor (beta chain) was seen many times. The antigen remains unidentified. Building of the TCR beta libraries involved iRepertoire HTBI primers and Arm-PCR of CDR3 regions. One entry per CDR3 protein results from TCRdb running MiXCR on the multiplex PCR reads. The table has more than 450,000 distinct CDR3 sequences, about 17% seen once. Stated time point: newly diagnosed GD, antithyroid drugs for less than 3 months. RNA isolated from PBMCs was used to make the TCR library. This sample was included in a study of regulatory T cells in long-lasting Graves disease. This CDR3 contains 16 residues. The V and J ends lost 7 bases and 0 bases, in that order; junction bases with no gene match: 9. In germline, CDR1 is MDHEN, CDR2 SYDVKM. Overall study results and limits: Persistent disease preferred TRBV28, TRBJ1-2 and TRBJ2-5.

These data are also associated with another study on T cells in Graves' hyperthyroidism and ophthalmopathy. As reported in that work: Among thyroid clonotypes expanded above 0.001, most also appeared in blood.

The source was peripheral blood mononuclear cells (PBMCs), collected at new diagnosis, from a patient treated with antithyroid drugs. This TCR came from a man aged 40-50 years with Graves disease. The chain employs TRBV28 and TRBJ2-7, with 10 bases that match TRBD2. The CDR3 DNA sequence: TGTGCCAGCATTCCTATAGCGGGAGGAATCTCCTACGAGCAGTACTTC. Residues: CASIPIAGGISYEQYF.